This T cell receptor beta chain was documented in a study of blood T cell repertoires in COVID-19 (dated by TCRdb to 2018 to 2020). General notes on the study: Samples covering the acute and convalescent phases of COVID-19 were provided by collaborators in the United States, Italy and Spain. Deeply sampled blood TCRbeta repertoires from subjects exposed to, actively infected with, or recovered from COVID-19 were included in the dataset. Where available, HLA class I and class II types were taken from metadata supplied by the sample provider and were not determined by assay-based typing. A freely available public database, intended as a resource for researchers studying the immune response to SARS-CoV-2, is where the repertoires were released. A de-identified subject ID, COVID-19 status, age in years and sex were almost always included in the sample metadata. The samples were drawn from the first 160 participants of the ongoing ImmuneRACE study and from 950 to 1,500 subjects provided by 6 global collaborators. The prospective study material was composed of cDNA or gDNA derived from T cells, B-cell-depleted T cells, or PBMCs. The paper as a whole reports these results and caveats: Clinical and demographic metadata were provided uncurated, with the amount varying by source and participant.

The CDR3 spans 12 residues, from the cysteine through the phenylalanine. Only the CDR3 part of the read is kept: 36 bases, read in frame from the first base. CDR1 ENHRY and CDR2 SYGVKD are derived from the germline V gene. Trimming takes 3 bases from V and 5 bases from J, and the germline ends sit 7 bases apart. This clone was detected only a few times. Its cognate antigen has yet to be identified. Base qualities are not recorded, but no much larger clone differs from it by a single base. TCRbeta CDR3 regions were amplified from genomic DNA by means of the immunoSEQ Assay, a bias-controlled multiplex PCR. From the authors' description of their analysis: The number of nucleated cells in each sample was estimated from the amplification of reference gene primers within the assay. To quantify the absolute abundance of each unique TCRbeta CDR3 rearrangement, sequence reads were collapsed and filtered. For each sample, productive Simpson clonality was calculated by taking the square root of Simpson's diversity index across productive rearrangements. TCRdb took over this immuneACCESS table, retaining in-frame rearrangements with V and J assigned. Such tables are incomplete; in checked studies, under half of the missing clones stem from an unresolved V gene, and the remainder is unexplained. V and J calls and clone size follow that table, whereas D and trimming were derived from the DNA. The sample yields around 200,000 clones; 65% to 85% were counted once. Jointly, the top ten make up around 8.1% of the sample.

Collaborating institutions collected whole blood in K2EDTA tubes following their own protocols. For TCRbeta analysis, collaborator samples were shipped as frozen whole blood, as isolated PBMCs, or as DNA extracted from either sample type. The TCR comes from a man aged 35-49 years with active or convalescent COVID-19. Material: peripheral blood. The receptor chain draws on TRBV10-3 and TRBJ1-2; the D gene remains uncertain. DNA sequence: TGTGCCATCAGTGATCAGAGGTATGGCTACACCTTC. This sequence encodes CAISDQRYGYTF.